This T cell receptor (beta chain) was retrieved from a study of metastatic and nonmetastatic thyroid tumors. At the level of the study: Repertoires from blood and tumor or nodule tissue of malignant and benign thyroid patients were compared.

Note on this clone: Its target is not known.

Trimming at V came to 5 bases and at J to 0 bases, leaving 12 bases not matched to a gene. CDR1 and CDR2 (germline): MNHEY, SVGEGT. This CDR3 has 17 residues. Broader study findings: The study reportedly found significantly higher TCR beta diversity in malignant thyroid tumors than benign nodules, in blood and tumor.

Authors' analysis steps: The study took CDR3 differences across clinicopathological groups and made a distant-metastasis classifier for papillary thyroid cancer from them. MiXCR was used by TCRdb to re-call the PCR reads. For this entry, the V and J calls and clone size follow TCRdb and not the study's own pipeline. This table has under 25,000 clones, roughly a sixth appearing once. Every patient underwent thyroid surgery untreated. Input material: blood. The sequence was obtained from a female donor with papillary thyroid cancer or a benign thyroid nodule (not recorded which). Some clones in this sample may be carry-over from other donors' samples. V usage is TRBV6-2 or TRBV6-3 and J usage is TRBJ2-7, with 8 bases aligning to TRBD2. The CDR3 here is CASSQPPGGRSSYEQYF. CDR3 DNA sequence: TGTGCCAGCAGTCAACCACCCGGCGGGAGGAGCTCCTACGAGCAGTACTTC.